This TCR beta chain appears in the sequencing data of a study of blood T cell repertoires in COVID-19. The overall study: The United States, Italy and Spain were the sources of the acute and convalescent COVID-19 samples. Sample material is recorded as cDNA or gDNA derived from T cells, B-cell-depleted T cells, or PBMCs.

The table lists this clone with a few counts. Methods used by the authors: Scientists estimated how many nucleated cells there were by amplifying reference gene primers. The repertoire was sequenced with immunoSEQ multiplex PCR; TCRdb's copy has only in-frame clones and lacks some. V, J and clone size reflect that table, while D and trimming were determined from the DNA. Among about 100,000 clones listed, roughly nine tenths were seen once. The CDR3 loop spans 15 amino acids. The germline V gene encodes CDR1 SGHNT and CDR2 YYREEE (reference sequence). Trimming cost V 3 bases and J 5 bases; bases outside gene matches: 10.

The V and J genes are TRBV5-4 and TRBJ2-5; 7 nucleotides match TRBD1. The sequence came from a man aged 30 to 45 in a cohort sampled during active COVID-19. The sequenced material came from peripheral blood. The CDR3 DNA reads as TGTGCCAGCAGCTGGGGACAGAAGACCAGGGAGACCCAGTACTTC. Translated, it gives CASSWGQKTRETQYF.